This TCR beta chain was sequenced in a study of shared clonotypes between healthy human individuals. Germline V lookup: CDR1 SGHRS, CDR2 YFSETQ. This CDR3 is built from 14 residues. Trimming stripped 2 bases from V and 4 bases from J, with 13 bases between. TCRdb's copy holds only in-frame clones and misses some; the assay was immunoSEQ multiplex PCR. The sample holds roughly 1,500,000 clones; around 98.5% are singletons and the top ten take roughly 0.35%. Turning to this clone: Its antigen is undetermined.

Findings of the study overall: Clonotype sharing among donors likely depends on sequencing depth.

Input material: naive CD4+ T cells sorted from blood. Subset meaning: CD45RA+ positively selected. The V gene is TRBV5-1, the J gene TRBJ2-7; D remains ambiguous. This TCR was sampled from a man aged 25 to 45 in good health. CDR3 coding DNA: TGCGCCAGCAGCTTAGCGCCGATTGGGTACGAGCAGTACTTC. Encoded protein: CASSLAPIGYEQYF.